The clone carrying this T cell receptor (beta chain) was observed at least ten times. This entry belongs to a study of CD8 T cells in ankylosing spondylitis. TCRdb independently ran MiXCR on the 5' RACE reads; one entry per CDR3 protein. There are about 160,000 distinct CDR3 sequences in the sample; around a tenth occur only once, and approximately 16% lies in the top ten. CDR3 size: 15 residues. Germline CDR1 is SGHVS and CDR2 is FQNEAQ. V trimming: 3 bases; J trimming: 6 bases; junction bases outside the gene matches: 4. Sequencing was carried out using blood, either unsorted or a sorted T cell fraction (not recorded which). The chain employs TRBV7-8 and TRBJ2-1, with 11 bases that match TRBD2. The TCR sequence derives from a female donor with ankylosing spondylitis or in good health (not recorded which). The CDR3 DNA follows: TGTGCCAGCAGCTTGGGGACTAGCGGAACCAATGAGCAGTTCTTC. Amino acids: CASSLGTSGTNEQFF.